The 24 T cell receptor beta chains below all came from one sample that was sequenced in a study of tissue T cells after allogeneic stem cell transplantation. Profiled with immunoSEQ multiplex PCR; TCRdb holds only in-frame clones, not every one. This table has some 28,000 clones, approximately 85% appearing once. Sequences were derived from blood, sampled before transplantation. The source of these receptors is a woman aged 18 to 49 who later had graft-versus-host disease after an allogeneic stem cell transplant.

This clone was detected only a few times. The chain links TRBV27 to TRBJ1-1; a weak D match, TRBD1 (6 bases). The ends were cut back, 5 bases at V and 6 bases at J, with 16 bases in the middle. Per germline, CDR1 MNHEY and CDR2 SMNVEV (reference sequence). The CDR3 sequence is 14 residues long. As DNA, the CDR3 is TGTGCCAGCAGTCTACAACAGGGATTCTCTGAAGCTTTCTTT. Translating gives CASSLQQGFSEAFF.

The genes are TRBV24-1 and TRBJ2-7; no clear D gene. This CDR3 comprises 15 residues. Trimming left V 3 bases short and J 6 bases short, with 17 bases between. Germline CDR1 KGHDR, CDR2 SFDVKD. The CDR3 DNA reads TGTGCCACCAGTGATCCTGGCGATCCGGTAGGCGAGCAGTACTTC. It encodes CATSDPGDPVGEQYF.

This chain links TRBV6-1 with TRBJ1-2; D possibly corresponds to TRBD1 (5 bases). V was shortened by 3 bases and J by 2 bases, with 7 bases between the two germline ends. The CDR3 loop spans 13 amino acids. In germline, CDR1 is MNHNS, CDR2 SASEGT. CDR3 protein: CASSDRENYGYTF. DNA of the CDR3: TGTGCCAGCAGTGACAGGGAGAACTATGGCTACACCTTC.

The rearrangement joins TRBV5-1 to TRBJ2-1; no definite D call. The CDR3 covers 15 residues. Between the trimmed V and J ends, which lost 0 bases and 3 bases, there was a span of 10 bases. Germline CDR1 reads SGHRS; CDR2 reads YFSETQ. CDR3 sequence reads: CASSLELGFYNEQFF. Here the CDR3 DNA reads TGCGCCAGCAGCTTGGAGTTGGGCTTCTACAATGAGCAGTTCTTC.

This sequence joins TRBV5-1 and TRBJ2-1, with D possibly called TRBD1 or TRBD2 (5 bases each). Germline CDR1 reads SGHRS; CDR2 reads YFSETQ. The V end lost 2 bases, the J end lost 0 bases, and 12 bases lay between the germline ends. The CDR3 has 16 residues. CDR3 DNA: TGCGCCAGCAGCTTCTCCGGGACCACCTCCTACAATGAGCAGTTCTTC. It specifies CASSFSGTTSYNEQFF. Looking up the rest from reference TRBV5-1 and TRBJ2-1 gives the full variable domain: KAGVTQTPRYLIKTRGQQVTLSCSPISGHRSVSWYQQTPGQGLQFLFEYFSETQRNKGNFPGRFSGRQFSNSRSEMNVSTLELGDSALYLCASSFSGTTSYNEQFFGPGTRLTVL.

J is TRBJ1-1 and V is TRBV10-3; no clear D gene. The CDR3 sequence is 15 residues long. Deletions cut 1 base from V and 1 base from J, with 10 bases between. CDR1 ENHRY and CDR2 SYGVKD come from the germline V gene. The CDR3 region has the DNA TGTGCCATCAGTGAGTTCCCGACTGGGAACACTGAAGCTTTCTTT. It codes for CAISEFPTGNTEAFF.

J is TRBJ2-1 and V is TRBV7-8, with D unclear. This CDR3 is built from 16 residues. Trimming took off 2 bases at V and 4 bases at J, with 15 bases between the two ends. Germline assignment: CDR1 SGHVS and CDR2 FQNEAQ. The CDR3 DNA follows: TGTGCCAGCAGCTTACGGCCTCCCCTGGGGTACAATGAGCAGTTCTTC. Translating gives CASSLRPPLGYNEQFF.

V and J are TRBV5-1 and TRBJ1-2, with TRBD1 identical over 12 bases. From germline, CDR1 is SGHRS and CDR2 YFSETQ. This CDR3 comprises 17 residues. With V trimmed by 1 base and J by 3 bases, 7 bases remained unmatched. CDR3 residues: CASSLTGTGGADYGYTF. The DNA of the CDR3 is TGCGCCAGCAGCTTGACCGGGACAGGGGGCGCGGACTATGGCTACACCTTC.

The chain's CDR3 is CASSQDGEGEDYGYTF. The CDR3, as DNA: TGTGCCAGCAGCCAAGATGGGGAGGGAGAGGACTATGGCTACACCTTC. The rearrangement links TRBV14 to TRBJ1-2; D ambiguous. The V gene's germline CDR1 is SGHDN and CDR2 FVKESK. The ends were cut back, 0 bases at V and 3 bases at J, with 14 bases in the middle. CDR3 length: 16 amino acids.

The chain couples TRBV28 to TRBJ2-3; the D gene is possibly TRBD2 (6 bases). With 3 bases removed from V and 3 bases from J, the gap between germline ends came to 13 bases. This CDR3 comprises 15 residues. CDR1 is MDHEN, CDR2 SYDVKM, per germline. The CDR3, as DNA: TGTGCCAGCAGTTTTTCGCGGGGTGGTACAGATACGCAGTATTTT. As protein: CASSFSRGGTDTQYF.

The chain carries TRBV6-2 or TRBV6-3 and TRBJ2-1; 9 bases align to TRBD1. Germline assignment: CDR1 MNHEY and CDR2 SVGEGT. The CDR3 spans 18 residues. V lost 5 bases to trimming and J lost 6 bases; unmatched junction nucleotides: 17. The CDR3 DNA reads as TGTGCCAGCAGTCGGGGACAGGGACGAGTCTTGTTTTTCAATGAGCAGTTCTTC. Its protein is CASSRGQGRVLFFNEQFF.

The chain carries TRBV21-1 and TRBJ1-4. TRBV21-1 has pseudogene status. The CDR3 covers 18 residues. CDR3 in amino acids: CASSKSIDGLSLGEKLFF. In DNA, the CDR3 is TGTGCCAGCAGCAAATCCATCGACGGCCTATCATTAGGTGAAAAACTGTTTTTT.

The chain employs TRBV18 and TRBJ2-2, with TRBD1 as a possible D gene (6 bases). The germline CDR1 and CDR2 sequences are KGHSH and LQKENI. This CDR3 spans 14 amino acids. Trimming shortened V by 1 base and J by 4 bases, and 7 bases separated the two germline ends. In DNA form, the CDR3 reads TGTGCCAGCTCACCACGGGGGCTCACCGGGGAGCTGTTTTTT. Translated, it gives CASSPRGLTGELFF.

On this clone itself: Mismatch with germline at one junction end may stem from a read error. V and J are TRBV11-2 and TRBJ2-6; D call uncertain. The CDR3 totals 15 residues. Germline CDR1 reads SGHAT; CDR2 reads FQNNGV. CDR3 region: CASSLLLNGDNVLTF. The DNA for the CDR3 is TGTGCCAGCAGCTTACTCCTGAATGGGGACAACGTCCTGACTTTC.

This chain links TRBV7-2 with TRBJ1-1, with D hard to call. The CDR3 is 14 residues long. Deletions cut 3 bases from V and 7 bases from J, with 15 bases between. Per the germline V gene, CDR1 is SGHTA and CDR2 is FQGNSA. The CDR3 sequence is CASSFRRAESEAFF. CDR3 DNA sequence: TGTGCCAGCAGCTTCAGGCGCGCGGAAAGTGAAGCTTTCTTT. The variable domain in full, completed from reference TRBV7-2 and TRBJ1-1, reads GAGVSQSPSNKVTEKGKDVELRCDPISGHTALYWYRQSLGQGLEFLIYFQGNSAPDKSGLPSDRFSAERTGGSVSTLTIQRTQQEDSAVYLCASSFRRAESEAFFGQGTRLTVV.

This chain connects TRBV5-8 to TRBJ1-5; D might be TRBD1 (5 bases). The germline gives CDR1 SGHTS, CDR2 YDEGEE. CDR3 length: 14 residues. The V gene lost 1 base and the J gene lost 7 bases, with 12 bases spanning the gap. The CDR3 DNA sequence: TGTGCCAGCAGCTTGTCGCCAGGGCCCCAGCCCCAGCATTTT. Protein product: CASSLSPGPQPQHF.

The chain links TRBV6-5 to TRBJ2-2; 8 nucleotides agree with TRBD1. V dropped 8 bases and J dropped 1; count of bases not matched to a gene: 3. Germline V gene sequence: CDR1 MNHEY, CDR2 SVGAGI. There are 14 residues in the CDR3. The CDR3 DNA reads TGTGCCAGCGACAGGGGAAAGAACACCGGGGAGCTGTTTTTT. Protein: CASDRGKNTGELFF.

This chain joins TRBV12-3 or TRBV12-4 and TRBJ1-5, with D unresolved. This CDR3 spans 12 amino acids. Trimming left V 7 bases short and J 5 bases short, with 9 bases between. DNA for the CDR3: TGTGCCAGCATGGTCTCCGATCAGCCCCAGCATTTT. Translation: CASMVSDQPQHF.

The V and J genes are TRBV6-5 and TRBJ1-2; no reliable D call. Germline CDR1 reads MNHEY; CDR2 reads SVGAGI. CDR3 size: 13 residues. Trimming left V 7 bases short and J 8 bases short, with 17 bases between. In nucleotides, the CDR3 is TGTGCCAGCACCCCGAGTCCGCTTGGAGGCTACACCTTC. Its protein is CASTPSPLGGYTF.

As regards this clone: The sample carries other DNA sequences with the same CDR3. V gene TRBV7-9 combines with J gene TRBJ2-1; tentative D call: TRBD2 (5 bases). The CDR3 is 14 amino acids. The V end lost 0 bases, the J end lost 2 bases, and 5 bases lay between the germline ends. Germline CDR1 and CDR2: SEHNR and FQNEAQ (reference sequence). The CDR3 nucleotides are TGTGCCAGCAGCTTAGCCGGGACCTACAATGAGCAGTTCTTC. This encodes CASSLAGTYNEQFF. Full variable domain (remainder filled in from reference TRBV7-9 and TRBJ2-1): DTGVSQNPRHKITKRGQNVTFRCDPISEHNRLYWYRQTLGQGPEFLTYFQNEAQLEKSRLLSDRFSAERPKGSFSTLEIQRTEQGDSAMYLCASSLAGTYNEQFFGPGTRLTVL.

This rearrangement joins TRBV14 to TRBJ1-3; TRBD1 might be the D (6 bases). Germline V gene data show CDR1 as SGHDN and CDR2 as FVKESK. The CDR3 consists of 16 residues. V was pared by 4 bases and J by 9 bases, with 22 bases between. Written as DNA, the CDR3 is TGTGCCAGCAGCCCCCCTGGCACAGGGACAAGTCGCACCATATATTTT. This translates into CASSPPGTGTSRTIYF.

CDR3 loop: CASSQGASGRKTDIQYF. The CDR3 nucleotides are TGCGCCAGCAGCCAAGGCGCGTCCGGGAGAAAGACGGACATTCAGTACTTC. The gene calls are TRBV4-1 and TRBJ2-4, with D possibly being TRBD2 (6 bases). The germline V gene encodes CDR1 MGHRA and CDR2 YSYEKL. V was clipped by 1 base and J by 8 bases, with 21 bases between them. The CDR3 extends over 17 amino acids.

The chain links TRBV5-1 to TRBJ1-1; TRBD1 matches at 7 bases. Germline V gives CDR1 SGHRS, CDR2 YFSETQ. Unmatched junction bases numbered 12, after V lost 3 bases and J lost 1 base. The CDR3 covers 17 residues. CDR3 coding DNA: TGCGCCAGCAGCTCGAAAAAGGGACAGCCACAGAACACTGAAGCTTTCTTT. Protein: CASSSKKGQPQNTEAFF.

The CDR3 spells CSVDRAPGEKLFF. Written as DNA, the CDR3 is TGCAGCGTTGACAGGGCTCCGGGTGAAAAACTGTTTTTT. V is TRBV29-1 and J is TRBJ1-4, with D maybe TRBD1 (5 bases). Trimming pared 3 bases from V and 7 bases from J, leaving 12 bases between. CDR3 length: 13 amino acids. Germline CDR1 is SQVTM and CDR2 is ANQGSEA.